This T cell receptor (beta chain) is drawn from a study of T cell responses to AZD1222 COVID-19 vaccine. Study-level findings and limits: White British donors predominated, females outnumbered males, and clonal diversity was possibly underestimated. Spike was spanned by vaccine-associated CD4 TCRs, which were dominant at 160-218 and 743-854. The number of AZD1222 recipients seropositive at baseline was only 6 or 7. Close to half of all spike-specific TCRs reportedly target regions of the variants that are unmutated.

This CDR3 spans 14 amino acids. The V and J ends lost 6 bases and 1 base respectively, with 12 bases between them. Germline loops: CDR1 KGHSH, CDR2 LQKENI. The method was immunoSEQ multiplex PCR; TCRdb's version includes in-frame clones alone and lacks a portion of them. Altogether fewer than 150,000 clones are present, nearly 90% being singletons, with the ten largest covering roughly 8.9%. In regard to this clone: Its antigen remains unknown.

The chain joins TRBV18 to TRBJ1-1; D gene uncertain. This specimen consisted of peripheral blood, obtained 28 days after the second AZD1222 dose. The clonotype comes from an adult who received the AZD1222 COVID-19 vaccine. Here the CDR3 DNA reads TGTGCCAGCTCGTCCTATGGGCCGAACACTGAAGCTTTCTTT. Translated: CASSSYGPNTEAFF.